This T cell receptor (beta chain) was obtained from a study of CD8 T cells in Susac syndrome. Per germline, CDR1 MNHEY and CDR2 SMNVEV (reference sequence). CDR3 size: 13 residues. Trimming at V came to 9 bases and at J to 8 bases, leaving 9 bases not matched to a gene. RNA was extracted with the RNeasy kit, and a quantity of about 0.45 to 1 ug was reverse transcribed using random hexamers. Across 54 Vbeta and 13 Jbeta, TCR beta CDR3 was amplified with immunoSEQ multiplex PCR. TCRdb reprocessed the immunoSEQ multiplex PCR reads with MiXCR, giving one entry per CDR3 protein. The sample holds fewer than 300,000 distinct CDR3 sequences; approximately 81% are singletons and the top ten take about 0.11%.

J is TRBJ2-1 and V is TRBV27; 8 bases agree with TRBD2. This clonotype was sampled from a human donor with multiple sclerosis. Material: CD8+ T cells from PBMCs. The CDR3 coding sequence is TGTGCCAGTCGGAGCGGGAGTAAGGATGAGCAGTTCTTC. Its protein product is CASRSGSKDEQFF.